Listed here are 32 T cell receptor beta chains from one sample, sequenced in a study of control samples from healthy donors and cancer patients (TCRdb year 2020). Library preparation used the immunoSEQ multiplex PCR assay. TCRdb holds this immuneACCESS table with in-frame rearrangements only. Some clones are missing; in checked studies, unresolved V genes explain under half, and the rest has no known cause. This sample comprises fewer than 500,000 clones, 90% of them detected only once. Clones ranked in the top ten supply roughly 6.4% of the sample. Sequenced input: PBMCs. All receptors derive from a middle-aged man with head and neck cancer.

V usage is TRBV4-3 and J usage is TRBJ1-4; 9 bases match TRBD1. The junction had 9 bases not matched to a gene; V was cut back by 3 bases and J by 7 bases. This CDR3 region has 16 residues. CDR1 is LGHNA and CDR2 is YSLEER in the germline V gene. CDR3 sequence (DNA): TGCGCCAGCAGCCAGGTACCGGGACAGGGAGGTGAAAAACTGTTTTTT. Its protein is CASSQVPGQGGEKLFF.

The chain couples TRBV3-1 (or the pseudogene TRBV3-2) to TRBJ2-7, with D perhaps being TRBD1 or TRBD2 (5 bases each). The CDR3 extends over 13 amino acids. Per germline, CDR1 LGHDT and CDR2 YNNKEL (reference sequence). The V gene lost 4 bases and the J gene lost 7 bases, with 14 bases spanning the gap. CDR3 nucleotides: TGTGCCAGCAGCCTAGGGACGCCAGGGGAGCAGTACTTC. Translating it yields CASSLGTPGEQYF.

The chain couples TRBV9 to TRBJ2-5; 14 nucleotides agree with TRBD2. Trimming cost V 0 bases and J 3 bases; bases outside gene matches: 4. The length of the CDR3 is 17 residues. Germline V CDR1 and CDR2: SGDLS, YYNGEE. The CDR3 DNA is TGTGCCAGCAGCGTAGGACTAGCGGGAGGGGGTGAAGAGACCCAGTACTTC. Residues: CASSVGLAGGGEETQYF.

The chain employs TRBV5-1 and TRBJ2-7; D unclear. V was clipped by 4 bases and J by 6 bases, with 11 bases between them. CDR1 and CDR2 from the germline V gene are SGHRS and YFSETQ. The CDR3 sequence is 12 residues long. CDR3 sequence: CASSIGIGEQYF. The CDR3 DNA is TGCGCCAGCAGCATAGGGATAGGCGAGCAGTACTTC.

V is TRBV6-6 and J is TRBJ1-1; 10 nucleotides line up with TRBD1. J was trimmed by 5 bases and V by 6 bases; bases with no gene match: 9. This CDR3 has 15 residues. The germline gives CDR1 MNHNY, CDR2 SVGAGI (reference sequence). The CDR3 protein is CASRDRQGARTEAFF. The CDR3 bases are TGTGCCAGCAGGGACCGACAGGGGGCGCGGACTGAAGCTTTCTTT.

The rearrangement joins TRBV6-5 to TRBJ1-1; TRBD1 is a possible D gene (6 bases). CDR1 is MNHEY, CDR2 SVGAGI, per germline. The CDR3 is 14 amino acids. The V gene lost 6 bases and the J gene lost 2 bases, with 13 bases spanning the gap. The CDR3 nucleotides are TGTGCCAGCAGCCAACACGGGGGCAACACTGAAGCTTTCTTT. Translated: CASSQHGGNTEAFF.

This clone was seen more than once but under ten times. The J gene is TRBJ2-3, the V gene TRBV30; 9 positions match TRBD2. The J segment lost 1 base and the V segment lost 4 bases, leaving 9 bases of the junction unmatched. The CDR3 sequence is 16 residues long. Germline V gene sequence: CDR1 GTSNPN, CDR2 SVGIG (reference sequence). The CDR3 DNA reads as TGTGCCTGGACCTCGGGGGTAGCGGGGGGCACAGATACGCAGTATTTT. It encodes CAWTSGVAGGTDTQYF.

The V gene is TRBV6-5, the J gene TRBJ2-5, with D perhaps matching TRBD1 or TRBD2 (5 bases each). The V gene's germline CDR1 is MNHEY and CDR2 SVGAGI. Trimming took off 0 bases at V and 0 bases at J, with 5 bases between the two ends. There are 14 residues in the CDR3. The CDR3 protein is CASSYSGHQETQYF. For the CDR3, the DNA is TGTGCCAGCAGTTACTCGGGACACCAAGAGACCCAGTACTTC.

Only one count was recorded for this clone. As DNA, the CDR3 is TGTGCCAGCAGAGCGGGATATAGCGCCTACGAGCAGTACTTC. Its protein is CASRAGYSAYEQYF. J is TRBJ2-7 and V is TRBV6-5; 7 nucleotides line up with TRBD2. This CDR3 has 14 amino acids. J gave up 2 bases and V 6 bases, and 7 bases lay outside the gene matches. Germline V CDR1 and CDR2: MNHEY, SVGAGI.

The chain uses TRBV6-5 and TRBJ1-6; D remains ambiguous. Per the germline V gene, CDR1 is MNHEY and CDR2 is SVGAGI. The length of the CDR3 is 13 residues. Trimming took off 0 bases at V and 10 bases at J, with 7 bases between the two ends. The CDR3 sequence is CASSYSEGSPLHF. The CDR3 DNA sequence: TGTGCCAGCAGTTACTCGGAAGGGTCACCCCTCCACTTT.

DNA for the CDR3: TGTGCCAGCAGTCTTGACCGGGACACGAACACTGAAGCTTTCTTT. It is translated as CASSLDRDTNTEAFF. The chain uses TRBV27 and TRBJ1-1, with D possibly matching TRBD1 (6 bases). In germline, CDR1 is MNHEY, CDR2 SMNVEV (reference sequence). Trimming stripped 5 bases from V and 1 base from J, with 14 bases between. The CDR3 is 15 residues long.

V usage is TRBV5-4 and J usage is TRBJ1-2; tentative D call: TRBD1 (5 bases). CDR1 is SGHNT, CDR2 YYREEE, per germline (reference sequence). V was clipped by 0 bases and J by 7 bases, with 13 bases between them. The CDR3 loop spans 14 amino acids. The CDR3 here is CASSLARGSAGYTF. The CDR3 bases are TGTGCCAGCAGCTTGGCACGGGGGTCGGCTGGCTACACCTTC.

This CDR3 reads CASSQVGETQYF. The CDR3 DNA reads TGTGCCAGCAGCCAAGTCGGAGAGACCCAGTACTTC. The chain couples TRBV14 to TRBJ2-5; D gene ambiguous. The CDR3 runs to 12 residues. Germline CDR1 is SGHDN and CDR2 is FVKESK. Deletions cut 1 base from V and 4 bases from J, with 4 bases between. The complete variable domain, with remaining parts taken from reference TRBV14 and TRBJ2-5, reads EAGVTQFPSHSVIEKGQTVTLRCDPISGHDNLYWYRRVMGKEIKFLLHFVKESKQDESGMPNNRFLAERTGGTYSTLKVQPAELEDSGVYFCASSQVGETQYFGPGTRLLVL.

The chain has TRBV7-2 and TRBJ2-5; 13 nucleotides match TRBD2. Per the germline V gene, CDR1 is SGHTA and CDR2 is FQGNSA. J was trimmed by 3 bases and V by 4 bases; bases with no gene match: 5. This CDR3 region has 16 residues. The CDR3 spells CASSSGLAGRKETQYF. Written as DNA, the CDR3 is TGTGCCAGCAGCTCGGGACTAGCGGGGAGAAAAGAGACCCAGTACTTC. The full variable domain, in which reference TRBV7-2 and TRBJ2-5 provide the parts outside the CDR3, is GAGVSQSPSNKVTEKGKDVELRCDPISGHTALYWYRQSLGQGLEFLIYFQGNSAPDKSGLPSDRFSAERTGGSVSTLTIQRTQQEDSAVYLCASSSGLAGRKETQYFGPGTRLLVL.

This chain links TRBV6-1 with TRBJ2-7; 7 bases align to TRBD2. J gave up 7 bases and V 7 bases, and 7 bases lay outside the gene matches. The CDR3 covers 12 residues. Germline V gene data show CDR1 as MNHNS and CDR2 as SASEGT. The DNA for the CDR3 is TGTGCCAGCACCGGGGGGTTGAGGGAGCAGTACTTC. Its translation is CASTGGLREQYF.

The rearrangement links TRBV30 to TRBJ1-1; D ambiguous. Germline-derived CDR1 and CDR2 are GTSNPN and SVGIG (reference sequence). This CDR3 contains 12 residues. Trimming stripped 0 bases from V and 2 bases from J, with 4 bases between. Written as DNA, the CDR3 is TGTGCCTGGAGTGTCTTAAACACTGAAGCTTTCTTT. Translation: CAWSVLNTEAFF.

This clone has a handful of counts. CDR3 in amino acids: CASSEDRNNSPLHF. As DNA, the CDR3 is TGTGCCAGCAGCGAGGACAGGAATAATTCACCCCTCCACTTT. V and J are TRBV9 and TRBJ1-6; TRBD1 matches at 7 bases. The CDR3 has 14 amino acids. The germline V gene encodes CDR1 SGDLS and CDR2 YYNGEE. V shed 3 bases and J 5 bases; nucleotides not matched to a gene: 2.

The J gene is TRBJ2-7, the V gene TRBV19; 8 positions agree with TRBD1. Unmatched junction bases numbered 6, after V lost 5 bases and J lost 6 bases. The CDR3 contains 13 residues. The germline V gene encodes CDR1 LNHDA and CDR2 SQIVND (reference sequence). The CDR3 loop is CASSSTGAGEQYF. The DNA for the CDR3 is TGTGCCAGTAGTTCGACAGGGGCGGGCGAGCAGTACTTC.

The chain couples TRBV10-3 to TRBJ1-2; the D is unclear. The CDR3 is 15 amino acids. The V end was cut by 8 bases, the J end by 1 base, with 17 bases between. Germline CDR1 and CDR2: ENHRY and SYGVKD. The DNA of the CDR3 is TGTGCCATCGCCGGGTGGCAGGACGTTAACTATGGCTACACCTTC. Protein: CAIAGWQDVNYGYTF.

The chain has TRBV7-3 and TRBJ2-2, with TRBD1 as a possible D gene (6 bases). Trimming removed 1 base at V and 0 bases at J, with 9 bases between. The CDR3 has 16 amino acids. Germline V gene sequence: CDR1 SGHTA, CDR2 FQGTGA. CDR3 region: CASSLMDRSNTGELFF. In DNA form, the CDR3 reads TGTGCCAGCAGCTTAATGGACAGATCGAACACCGGGGAGCTGTTTTTT.

The CDR3 is CASSVNVAGGSEQYF. Here the CDR3 DNA reads TGCGCCAGCAGCGTAAATGTCGCGGGAGGGTCCGAGCAGTACTTC. The V call is TRBV5-1, the J call TRBJ2-7, with 9 positions matching TRBD2. The CDR3 totals 15 residues. Per the germline V gene, CDR1 is SGHRS and CDR2 is YFSETQ. Trimming removed 4 bases from V and 6 bases from J; junction bases left unmatched: 11. Full variable domain (rest looked up from reference TRBV5-1 and TRBJ2-7): KAGVTQTPRYLIKTRGQQVTLSCSPISGHRSVSWYQQTPGQGLQFLFEYFSETQRNKGNFPGRFSGRQFSNSRSEMNVSTLELGDSALYLCASSVNVAGGSEQYFGPGTRLTVT.

The CDR3 sequence: CASSPFFGTEYGYTF. In nucleotides, the CDR3 is TGTGCCAGCAGCCCATTTTTCGGGACAGAATATGGCTACACCTTC. V and J are TRBV7-3 and TRBJ1-2, with 7 bases fitting TRBD1. V shed 5 bases and J 5 bases; nucleotides not matched to a gene: 11. The CDR3 spans 15 residues. The germline CDR1 and CDR2 sequences are SGHTA and FQGTGA.

This rearrangement joins TRBV4-3 to TRBJ1-1, with 8 bases lining up with TRBD1. In germline, CDR1 is LGHNA, CDR2 YSLEER. The CDR3 totals 16 residues. Trimming removed 4 bases from V and 4 bases from J; junction bases left unmatched: 11. DNA of the CDR3: TGCGCCAGCAGCCGATACTCAGGGGGCGCGGCCACTGAAGCTTTCTTT. This sequence encodes CASSRYSGGAATEAFF.

J is TRBJ2-5 and V is TRBV7-2; TRBD2 matches at 8 bases. This CDR3 contains 15 residues. Unmatched junction bases numbered 4, after V lost 3 bases and J lost 1 base. The V gene's germline CDR1 is SGHTA and CDR2 FQGNSA. CDR3 region: CASSFSGAIQETQYF. As DNA, the CDR3 is TGTGCCAGCAGCTTTAGCGGGGCTATCCAAGAGACCCAGTACTTC.

This clone was seen a handful of times. J is TRBJ2-7 and V is TRBV10-3; D call uncertain. Trimming stripped 0 bases from V and 0 bases from J, with 3 bases between. The CDR3 totals 13 residues. Germline V gives CDR1 ENHRY, CDR2 SYGVKD. CDR3 nucleotide sequence: TGTGCCATCAGTGAGTCTGGCTCCTACGAGCAGTACTTC. Its translation is CAISESGSYEQYF.

The V and J genes are TRBV27 and TRBJ2-5, with 7 bases matching TRBD1. Unmatched junction bases numbered 18, after V lost 6 bases and J lost 5 bases. Germline CDR1 is MNHEY and CDR2 is SMNVEV (reference sequence). The CDR3 totals 17 residues. The CDR3 reads CASRASYGDSHPETQYF. Written as DNA, the CDR3 is TGTGCCAGCAGGGCCTCATACGGGGACAGCCACCCGGAGACCCAGTACTTC.

The chain carries TRBV11-2 and TRBJ2-7; D not certain. CDR1 is SGHAT and CDR2 is FQNNGV in the germline V gene. V dropped 5 bases and J dropped 4 bases, with 9 bases sitting between them. This CDR3 contains 12 residues. This CDR3 reads CASSIGLYEQYF. As DNA, the CDR3 is TGTGCCAGCAGCATCGGGTTGTACGAGCAGTACTTC.

The V gene is TRBV6-2 or TRBV6-3, the J gene TRBJ1-1, with D hard to call. The CDR3 spans 11 residues. V lost 6 bases and J 4 bases, leaving 6 bases between the germline ends. Germline V gene lookup returns CDR1 MNHEY and CDR2 SVGEGT. In nucleotides, the CDR3 is TGTGCCAGCAGCCAGAGCACTGAAGCTTTCTTT. It codes for CASSQSTEAFF.

V usage is TRBV6-6 and J usage is TRBJ1-1; TRBD1 might be the D (5 bases). The germline V gene encodes CDR1 MNHNY and CDR2 SVGAGI (reference sequence). The CDR3 sequence is 14 residues long. V lost 4 bases and J 8 bases, leaving 17 bases between the germline ends. The CDR3 here is CASSSWDSGIEAFF. CDR3 DNA: TGTGCCAGCAGTTCCTGGGACTCGGGGATCGAAGCTTTCTTT.

This chain links TRBV5-5 with TRBJ2-2, with TRBD1 matching over 8 bases. Looked up from germline, CDR1 is SGHKS and CDR2 is YYEKEE (reference sequence). Trimming removed 2 bases from V and 6 bases from J; junction bases left unmatched: 9. CDR3 length: 16 amino acids. In DNA form, the CDR3 reads TGTGCCAGCAGCTTTTCAGGACAGGGTAACGCCGGGGAGCTGTTTTTT. Protein product: CASSFSGQGNAGELFF.

This rearrangement joins TRBV15 to TRBJ2-5; TRBD2 aligns across 9 bases. Germline values: CDR1 LNHNV, CDR2 YYDKDF (reference sequence). J was trimmed by 2 bases and V by 5 bases; bases with no gene match: 3. The CDR3 runs 14 residues. CDR3 loop: CATSVSGGQETQYF. For the CDR3, the DNA is TGTGCCACCAGCGTGAGCGGGGGGCAAGAGACCCAGTACTTC.

This chain links TRBV19 with TRBJ2-7; D uncertain. Germline CDR1 reads LNHDA; CDR2 reads SQIVND (reference sequence). The V and J ends lost 6 bases and 4 bases respectively, with 19 bases between them. The CDR3 consists of 15 residues. As DNA, the CDR3 is TGTGCCAGTAGAAGGACCCCAGCGACCGCGTACGAGCAGTACTTC. Translating gives CASRRTPATAYEQYF. Combining the CDR3 with reference TRBV19 and TRBJ2-7 gives the whole variable domain DGGITQSPKYLFRKEGQNVTLSCEQNLNHDAMYWYRQDPGQGLRLIYYSQIVNDFQKGDIAEGYSVSREKKESFPLTVTSAQKNPTAFYLCASRRTPATAYEQYFGPGTRLTVT.